This T cell receptor beta chain came from a study of blood T cell repertoires in COVID-19 (dated by TCRdb to 2020 to 2022). Describing the broader study: Samples covering the acute and convalescent phases of COVID-19 were provided by collaborators in the United States, Italy and Spain. The prospective study material was composed of cDNA or gDNA derived from T cells, B-cell-depleted T cells, or PBMCs. Subjects who had been exposed to COVID-19, were actively infected with it, or had recovered from it provided the deeply sampled blood TCRbeta repertoires that made up the dataset. The repertoires were made available in a free public database intended to serve as a resource for research on the immune response to SARS-CoV-2. The samples were drawn from the first 160 participants of the ongoing ImmuneRACE study and from 950 to 1,500 subjects provided by 6 global collaborators. A de-identified subject ID, COVID-19 status, age in years and sex were almost always included in the sample metadata. Where available, HLA class I and class II types were taken from metadata supplied by the sample provider and were not determined by assay-based typing. Results and caveats for the whole study, not just this receptor: Clinical and demographic metadata were provided uncurated, with the amount varying by source and participant.

The immunoSEQ Assay, a bias-controlled multiplex PCR, was used to amplify TCRbeta CDR3 regions from genomic DNA. The paper's processing steps were these. Nucleated cell counts per sample were estimated from amplification of reference gene primers within the assay. Sequence reads were collapsed and filtered to measure the absolute abundance of every unique TCRbeta CDR3 rearrangement. For each sample, productive Simpson clonality was calculated by taking the square root of Simpson's diversity index across productive rearrangements. Imported from immuneACCESS, the table was reduced by TCRdb to in-frame sequences with V and J called. These copies leave out some clones; in studies compared against another copy, an unresolved V gene accounts for under half, and the cause of the remainder is not known. V and J calls plus clone size are reproduced from that table; the DNA served to infer D and trimming. The sample table contains approximately 180,000 clones; only one count was recorded for 80% to 90% of them. The leading ten clones occupy 2.5% to 3.5% of the sample.

The collaborating institutions used their own protocols to collect whole blood in K2EDTA tubes. For TCRbeta analysis, collaborators shipped samples in one of three forms: frozen whole blood, isolated PBMCs, or DNA extracted from either of those sample types. About this clone itself: What antigen it recognizes has not been identified. No much larger clone exists at a distance of one base, and base qualities are not known.

CDR1 MNHEY and CDR2 SMNVEV are derived from the germline V gene (reference sequence). The CDR3 numbers 15 residues from cysteine through phenylalanine. Only the CDR3 region is kept as DNA, spanning 45 bases read in frame from base 1. The germline V and J ends show losses of 2 bases and 5 bases respectively, and no gene match explains 6 bases of the junction. The receptor chain draws on TRBV27 and TRBJ2-7; 10 bases in between match TRBD1. This clonotype was sampled from a man aged 55 to 70 with acute or convalescent COVID-19. Material for sequencing was peripheral blood. The DNA sequence is given as TGTGCCAGCAGTTTAAGATTGGGACAGGGGCACGAGCAGTACTTC. It translates to CASSLRLGQGHEQYF.